The rows below give T cell receptor beta chains drawn from one sample of a study of blood T cell repertoires in COVID-19. TCRdb's table, derived via immunoSEQ multiplex PCR, lists solely in-frame clones and lacks some. This table has tens of thousands of clones, around 74% appearing once. The sample comprised peripheral blood. The receptor set was obtained from a woman of 80 years or more with acute or convalescent COVID-19. CDR3s include the opening cysteine and the closing phenylalanine or tryptophan. Fields, in order: D gene, V gene, CDR3 length, J gene, clone size, CDR3 protein, CDR3 DNA. The D gene is left open where the match is weak. The listing skips clone size in some rows; elsewhere it reads once, few, many or a size class.

D: .; V: TRBV12-3/TRBV12-4; length: 13; J: TRBJ1-1; size: many; CDR3: CASSFAGITEAFF; DNA: TGTGCCAGCAGTTTTGCGGGGATCACTGAAGCTTTCTTT
D: .; V: TRBV7-8; length: 16; J: TRBJ2-3; size: .; CDR3: CASSQGAPVGSDTQYF; DNA: TGTGCCAGCAGCCAAGGAGCGCCCGTTGGGTCAGATACGCAGTATTTT
D: TRBD2; V: TRBV5-1; length: 14; J: TRBJ2-3; size: few; CDR3: CASSTGGSADTQYF; DNA: TGCGCCAGCAGCACCGGCGGGAGTGCAGATACGCAGTATTTT
D: .; V: TRBV2; length: 12; J: TRBJ1-2; size: .; CDR3: CASSDMSGGYTF; DNA: TGTGCCAGCAGTGATATGTCCGGTGGCTACACCTTC
D: TRBD1; V: TRBV3-1/TRBV3-2; length: 16; J: TRBJ2-3; size: .; CDR3: CASSGRTGAGTDTQYF; DNA: TGTGCCAGCAGCGGACGGACAGGGGCTGGCACAGATACGCAGTATTTT
D: .; V: TRBV9; length: 17; J: TRBJ2-1; size: .; CDR3: CASSVLAESLSPNEQFF; DNA: TGTGCCAGCAGCGTTTTAGCGGAGTCACTTTCTCCTAATGAGCAGTTCTTC
D: .; V: TRBV6-2/TRBV6-3; length: 14; J: TRBJ1-5; size: .; CDR3: CASSTNREGQPQHF; DNA: TGTGCCAGCAGTACTAACAGGGAAGGGCAGCCCCAGCATTTT
D: TRBD1; V: TRBV6-2/TRBV6-3; length: 14; J: TRBJ2-5; size: .; CDR3: CASSDRTGRETQYF; DNA: TGTGCCAGCAGTGACAGGACAGGGAGGGAGACCCAGTACTTC
D: .; V: TRBV28; length: 15; J: TRBJ1-2; size: .; CDR3: CASSPGGKTGGGYTF; DNA: TGTGCCAGCAGTCCTGGAGGGAAAACAGGAGGAGGCTACACCTTC
D: .; V: TRBV9; length: 16; J: TRBJ2-2; size: .; CDR3: CASSVGARPNTGELFF; DNA: TGTGCCAGCAGCGTAGGCGCCCGCCCGAACACCGGGGAGCTGTTTTTT
D: .; V: TRBV30; length: 14; J: TRBJ2-7; size: .; CDR3: CAWSERDLIYEQYF; DNA: TGTGCCTGGAGCGAACGGGACTTAATCTACGAGCAGTACTTC
D: TRBD2; V: TRBV7-9; length: 15; J: TRBJ2-1; size: .; CDR3: CASCAIAGGRNEQFF; DNA: TGTGCCAGCTGCGCGATAGCGGGAGGCAGGAATGAGCAGTTCTTC
D: TRBD1; V: TRBV18; length: 15; J: TRBJ1-5; size: .; CDR3: CASSGGQVKVQPQHF; DNA: TGTGCCAGCTCAGGTGGACAGGTGAAGGTTCAGCCCCAGCATTTT
D: .; V: TRBV10-3; length: 13; J: TRBJ1-1; size: .; CDR3: CAISGEGVTEAFF; DNA: TGTGCCATCAGTGGGGAGGGAGTTACTGAAGCTTTCTTT
D: TRBD2; V: TRBV10-2; length: 16; J: TRBJ2-2; size: .; CDR3: CASSRLAGGGTGELFF; DNA: TGCGCCAGCAGCCGCCTAGCGGGAGGGGGGACCGGGGAGCTGTTTTTT
D: TRBD2; V: TRBV29-1; length: 16; J: TRBJ2-5; size: .; CDR3: CSATSGRVTSEETQYF; DNA: TGCAGCGCCACCTCAGGGAGGGTAACTAGCGAAGAGACCCAGTACTTC
D: .; V: TRBV11-2; length: 14; J: TRBJ2-5; size: .; CDR3: CASSRGIRRETQYF; DNA: TGTGCCAGCAGCCGGGGGATTCGGCGGGAGACCCAGTACTTC
D: .; V: TRBV7-2; length: 13; J: TRBJ1-1; size: few; CDR3: CASSQGDRTEAFF; DNA: TGTGCCAGCAGCCAAGGGGATCGCACTGAAGCTTTCTTT
D: TRBD1; V: TRBV2; length: 13; J: TRBJ1-1; size: .; CDR3: CASIPGTGLEAFF; DNA: TGTGCCAGCATCCCCGGGACAGGGTTGGAAGCTTTCTTT
D: TRBD1; V: TRBV7-6; length: 15; J: TRBJ1-1; size: .; CDR3: CASSPQGAGDTEAFF; DNA: TGTGCCAGCAGCCCACAGGGGGCAGGGGACACTGAAGCTTTCTTT
D: .; V: TRBV3-1/TRBV3-2; length: 15; J: TRBJ1-5; size: .; CDR3: CASSPTWASNQPQHF; DNA: TGTGCCAGCAGCCCCACCTGGGCCTCCAATCAGCCCCAGCATTTT
D: .; V: TRBV7-2; length: 13; J: TRBJ2-3; size: .; CDR3: CASNSRFTDTQYF; DNA: TGTGCCAGCAACTCACGGTTCACAGATACGCAGTATTTT
D: .; V: TRBV10-3; length: 14; J: TRBJ1-3; size: .; CDR3: CAISEQGAGNTIYF; DNA: TGTGCCATCAGTGAACAGGGCGCTGGAAACACCATATATTTT
D: .; V: TRBV6-5; length: 16; J: TRBJ1-2; size: .; CDR3: CASSYLVVGQLWGYTF; DNA: TGTGCCAGCAGTTACCTTGTCGTCGGACAGCTCTGGGGCTACACCTTC
D: .; V: TRBV19; length: 13; J: TRBJ2-3; size: .; CDR3: CASCPGASDTQYF; DNA: TGTGCCTCCTGTCCTGGGGCCTCAGATACGCAGTATTTT
D: TRBD2; V: TRBV5-1; length: 13; J: TRBJ2-1; size: .; CDR3: CASKVAGYNEQFF; DNA: TGCGCCAGCAAAGTAGCGGGCTACAATGAGCAGTTCTTC
D: .; V: TRBV23-1; length: 15; J: TRBJ2-1; size: .; CDR3: CASSQFRRCPDEQFF; DNA: TGCGCCAGCAGTCAATTTAGGCGGTGTCCCGATGAGCAGTTCTTC
D: .; V: TRBV29-1; length: 13; J: TRBJ1-1; size: .; CDR3: CSAPGTNRAEAFF; DNA: TGCAGCGCCCCTGGGACAAATCGCGCTGAAGCTTTCTTT
D: TRBD2; V: TRBV5-4; length: 17; J: TRBJ2-3; size: .; CDR3: CASSWPSGGGGPDTQYF; DNA: TGTGCCAGCAGCTGGCCGTCGGGGGGCGGGGGGCCAGATACGCAGTATTTT
D: .; V: TRBV7-8; length: 14; J: TRBJ2-2; size: .; CDR3: CASNNSPGTGELFF; DNA: TGTGCCAGCAACAACTCCCCGGGCACCGGGGAGCTGTTTTTT
D: TRBD2; V: TRBV7-2; length: 16; J: TRBJ2-7; size: .; CDR3: CASSPSLAGVSYEQYF; DNA: TGTGCCAGCAGCCCTTCCCTAGCGGGAGTATCCTACGAGCAGTACTTC
D: .; V: TRBV6-2/TRBV6-3; length: 18; J: TRBJ2-7; size: .; CDR3: CASSYLGRVGPISYEQYF; DNA: TGTGCCAGCAGTTACTTGGGGAGAGTAGGACCGATCTCCTACGAGCAGTACTTC
D: TRBD1; V: TRBV10-3; length: 15; J: TRBJ2-5; size: .; CDR3: CAISESDRVRETQYF; DNA: TGTGCCATCAGTGAGTCCGACAGGGTTCGAGAGACCCAGTACTTC
D: .; V: TRBV6-5; length: 15; J: TRBJ1-1; size: few; CDR3: CASSYSRTANTEAFF; DNA: TGTGCCAGCAGTTACTCTCGGACAGCTAACACTGAAGCTTTCTTT
D: TRBD1; V: TRBV29-1; length: 15; J: TRBJ2-1; size: .; CDR3: CSVSADRGRSNEQFF; DNA: TGCAGCGTTTCCGCAGACAGGGGGCGCAGCAATGAGCAGTTCTTC
D: .; V: TRBV7-3; length: 16; J: TRBJ2-5; size: .; CDR3: CASRSVWGLEGETQYF; DNA: TGTGCCAGCAGATCCGTCTGGGGACTTGAGGGGGAGACCCAGTACTTC
D: TRBD2; V: TRBV6-5; length: 14; J: TRBJ2-7; size: medium-sized; CDR3: CASSYPGTSEQQYF; DNA: TGTGCCAGCAGTTACCCAGGGACTAGCGAACAGCAGTACTTC
D: .; V: TRBV6-4; length: 16; J: TRBJ2-5; size: .; CDR3: CASSDMAGGGMETQYF; DNA: TGTGCCAGCAGTGACATGGCAGGCGGCGGGATGGAGACCCAGTACTTC
D: .; V: TRBV5-6; length: 14; J: TRBJ1-1; size: .; CDR3: CASSLNYWNTEAFF; DNA: TGTGCCAGCAGCTTGAACTATTGGAACACTGAAGCTTTCTTT
D: .; V: TRBV2; length: 12; J: TRBJ1-2; size: .; CDR3: CASSQERYGYTF; DNA: TGTGCCAGCAGTCAGGAACGCTATGGCTACACCTTC
D: TRBD1; V: TRBV12-5; length: 15; J: TRBJ2-5; size: .; CDR3: CASGLVQGSQETQYF; DNA: TGTGCTAGTGGTTTGGTACAGGGGAGTCAAGAGACCCAGTACTTC
D: .; V: TRBV11-3; length: 16; J: TRBJ1-5; size: once; CDR3: CASSLVSQASNQPQHF; DNA: TGTGCCAGCAGCTTAGTGTCGCAGGCTAGCAATCAGCCCCAGCATTTT
D: .; V: TRBV11-3; length: 13; J: TRBJ2-1; size: once; CDR3: CASSSGRGGEQFF; DNA: TGTGCCAGCAGCAGTGGGAGAGGGGGTGAGCAGTTCTTC
D: .; V: TRBV6-2/TRBV6-3; length: 13; J: TRBJ1-6; size: .; CDR3: CASSNSDNSPLHF; DNA: TGTGCCAGCAGTAACAGTGACAATTCACCCCTCCACTTT
D: TRBD1; V: TRBV7-9; length: 14; J: TRBJ2-2; size: .; CDR3: CASSLTGGTGELFF; DNA: TGTGCCAGCAGCTTGACAGGGGGCACCGGGGAGCTGTTTTTT
D: .; V: TRBV25-1; length: 18; J: TRBJ1-4; size: .; CDR3: CASSPYTGTPATNEKLFF; DNA: TGTGCCAGCAGTCCTTATACCGGGACTCCCGCAACTAATGAAAAACTGTTTTTT
D: .; V: TRBV19; length: 14; J: TRBJ2-1; size: .; CDR3: CASSSGQPYNEQFF; DNA: TGTGCCAGTAGTTCAGGACAGCCCTACAATGAGCAGTTCTTC
D: TRBD2; V: TRBV28; length: 14; J: TRBJ2-1; size: .; CDR3: CASSLGGSGNEQFF; DNA: TGTGCCAGCAGTTTAGGCGGGAGCGGGAATGAGCAGTTCTTC
D: .; V: TRBV2; length: 15; J: TRBJ1-5; size: .; CDR3: CASSEARSSNQPQHF; DNA: TGTGCCAGCAGTGAAGCGCGGTCTAGCAATCAGCCCCAGCATTTT
D: TRBD1; V: TRBV6-5; length: 15; J: TRBJ1-1; size: .; CDR3: CASSYGDSLNTEAFF; DNA: TGTGCCAGCAGTTACGGGGACAGCCTGAACACTGAAGCTTTCTTT
D: TRBD2; V: TRBV7-3; length: 19; J: TRBJ2-2; size: once; CDR3: CASSLTSGRALKNTGELFF; DNA: TGTGCCAGCAGCTTAACTAGCGGGAGGGCGCTAAAGAACACCGGGGAGCTGTTTTTT
D: .; V: TRBV9; length: 15; J: TRBJ2-7; size: few; CDR3: CASSLGTSDSYEQYF; DNA: TGTGCCAGCAGCCTAGGGACTTCCGACTCCTACGAGCAGTACTTC
D: TRBD2; V: TRBV4-2; length: 15; J: TRBJ2-7; size: few; CDR3: CASSQTSGPSYEQYF; DNA: TGTGCCAGCAGCCAAACTAGCGGACCGTCCTACGAGCAGTACTTC
D: .; V: TRBV7-9; length: 16; J: TRBJ2-4; size: .; CDR3: CASSLGAGLSKNIQYF; DNA: TGTGCCAGCAGCTTAGGGGCCGGACTGAGCAAAAACATTCAGTACTTC
D: TRBD1; V: TRBV28; length: 15; J: TRBJ2-5; size: .; CDR3: CASSSGQGGQETQYF; DNA: TGTGCCAGCAGTTCGGGACAGGGCGGCCAAGAGACCCAGTACTTC
D: TRBD2; V: TRBV3-1/TRBV3-2; length: 17; J: TRBJ2-1; size: .; CDR3: CASSQVYGRASDNEQFF; DNA: TGTGCCAGCAGCCAAGTATACGGGAGGGCCAGCGACAATGAGCAGTTCTTC
D: TRBD1; V: TRBV6-6; length: 16; J: TRBJ2-7; size: .; CDR3: CASSYKVQGVNYEQYF; DNA: TGTGCCAGCAGTTACAAGGTACAGGGGGTGAACTACGAGCAGTACTTC